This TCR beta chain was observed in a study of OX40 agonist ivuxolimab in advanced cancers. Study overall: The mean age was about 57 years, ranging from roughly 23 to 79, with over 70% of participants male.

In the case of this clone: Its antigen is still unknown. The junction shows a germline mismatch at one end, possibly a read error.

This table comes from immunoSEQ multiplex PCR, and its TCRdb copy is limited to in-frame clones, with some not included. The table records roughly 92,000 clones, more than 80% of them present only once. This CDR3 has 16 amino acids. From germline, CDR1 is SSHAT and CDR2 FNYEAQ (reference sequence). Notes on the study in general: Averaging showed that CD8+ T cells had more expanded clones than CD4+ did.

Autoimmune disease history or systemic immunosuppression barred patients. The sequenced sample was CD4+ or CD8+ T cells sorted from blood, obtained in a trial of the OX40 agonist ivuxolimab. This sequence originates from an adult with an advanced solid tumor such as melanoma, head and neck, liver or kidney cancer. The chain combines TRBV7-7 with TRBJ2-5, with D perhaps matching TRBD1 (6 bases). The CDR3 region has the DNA TGTGCTAGCAGTCCTGGACAGCCCCTTCCCTCGGGTACCCAGTACTTC. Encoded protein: CASSPGQPLPSGTQYF.